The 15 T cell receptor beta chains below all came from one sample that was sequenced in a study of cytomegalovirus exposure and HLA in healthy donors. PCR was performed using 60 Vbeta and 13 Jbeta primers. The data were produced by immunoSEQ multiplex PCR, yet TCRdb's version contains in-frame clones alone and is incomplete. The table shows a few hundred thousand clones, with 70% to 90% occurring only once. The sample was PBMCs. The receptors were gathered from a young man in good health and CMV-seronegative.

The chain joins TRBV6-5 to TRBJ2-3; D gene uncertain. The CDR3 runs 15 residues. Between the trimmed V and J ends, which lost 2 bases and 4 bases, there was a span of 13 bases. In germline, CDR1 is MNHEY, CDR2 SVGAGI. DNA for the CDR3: TGTGCCAGCAGTTACCTTGCGAATCGGGCAGATACGCAGTATTTT. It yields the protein CASSYLANRADTQYF.

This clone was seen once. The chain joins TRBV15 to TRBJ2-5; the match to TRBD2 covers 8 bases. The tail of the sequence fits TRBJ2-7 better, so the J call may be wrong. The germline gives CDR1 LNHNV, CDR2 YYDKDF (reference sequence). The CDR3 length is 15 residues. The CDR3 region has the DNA TGTGCCACCAGCAGTGTACGGGGGGGGTCCTACGAGCAGTACTTC. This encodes CATSSVRGGSYEQYF.

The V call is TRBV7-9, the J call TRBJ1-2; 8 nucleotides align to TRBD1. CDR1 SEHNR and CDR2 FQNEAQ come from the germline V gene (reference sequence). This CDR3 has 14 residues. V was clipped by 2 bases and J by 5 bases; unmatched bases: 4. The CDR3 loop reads CASSLSGQGYGYTF. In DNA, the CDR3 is TGTGCCAGCAGCTTAAGCGGACAGGGTTATGGCTACACCTTC.

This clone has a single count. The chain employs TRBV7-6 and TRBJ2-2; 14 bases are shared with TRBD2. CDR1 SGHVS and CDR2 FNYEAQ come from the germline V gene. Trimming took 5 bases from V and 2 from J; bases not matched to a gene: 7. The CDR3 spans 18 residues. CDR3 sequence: CASSPRLAGGLNTGELFF. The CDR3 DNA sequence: TGTGCCAGCAGCCCTCGACTAGCGGGGGGGCTCAACACCGGGGAGCTGTTTTTT.

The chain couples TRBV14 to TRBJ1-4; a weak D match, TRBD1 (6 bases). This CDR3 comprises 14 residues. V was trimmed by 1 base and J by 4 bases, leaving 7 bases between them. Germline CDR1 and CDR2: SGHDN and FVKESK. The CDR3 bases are TGTGCCAGCAGCCAAGCCAGGGGTAATGAAAAACTGTTTTTT. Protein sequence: CASSQARGNEKLFF.

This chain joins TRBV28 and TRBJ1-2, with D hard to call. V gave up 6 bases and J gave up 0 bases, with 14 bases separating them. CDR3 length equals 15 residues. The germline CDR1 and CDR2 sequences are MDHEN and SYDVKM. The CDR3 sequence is CASSRPREANYGYTF. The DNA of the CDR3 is TGTGCCAGCAGCCGCCCGAGGGAAGCTAACTATGGCTACACCTTC.

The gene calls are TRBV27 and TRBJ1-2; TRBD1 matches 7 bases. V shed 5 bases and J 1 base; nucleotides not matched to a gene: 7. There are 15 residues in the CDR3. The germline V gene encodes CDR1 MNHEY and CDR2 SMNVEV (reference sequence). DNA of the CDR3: TGTGCCAGCAGTGTGAGGGGGCAGGGTAACTATGGCTACACCTTC. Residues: CASSVRGQGNYGYTF.

CDR3 bases: TGCGCCAATTCAGTTTTCAGGCCAAGCTCCTACGAGCAGTACTTC. This translates into CANSVFRPSSYEQYF. The chain carries TRBV23-1 and TRBJ2-7; unclear D gene. TRBV23-1 is identified as an open reading frame with a role that is uncertain. V lost 10 bases and J 0 bases, leaving 19 bases between the germline ends. The CDR3 length is 15 residues.

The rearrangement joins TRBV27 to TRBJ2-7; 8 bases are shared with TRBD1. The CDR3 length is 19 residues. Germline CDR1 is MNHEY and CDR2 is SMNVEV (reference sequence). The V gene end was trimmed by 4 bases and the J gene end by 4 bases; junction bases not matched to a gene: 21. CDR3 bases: TGTGCCAGCAGTTCCGTGAGGACAGGGTCAATTCGGACGTCATACGAGCAGTACTTC. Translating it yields CASSSVRTGSIRTSYEQYF.

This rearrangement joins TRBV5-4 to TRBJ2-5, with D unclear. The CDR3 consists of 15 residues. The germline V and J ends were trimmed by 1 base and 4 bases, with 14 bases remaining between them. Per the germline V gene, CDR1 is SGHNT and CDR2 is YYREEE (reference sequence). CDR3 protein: CASSLWADQTETQYF. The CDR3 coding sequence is TGTGCCAGCAGCTTGTGGGCAGATCAGACAGAGACCCAGTACTTC.

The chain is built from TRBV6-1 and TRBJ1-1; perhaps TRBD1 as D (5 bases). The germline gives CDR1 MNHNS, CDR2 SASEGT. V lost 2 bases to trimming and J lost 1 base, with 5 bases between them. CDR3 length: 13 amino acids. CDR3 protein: CASSERGNTEAFF. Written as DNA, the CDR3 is TGTGCCAGCAGTGAAAGGGGGAACACTGAAGCTTTCTTT.

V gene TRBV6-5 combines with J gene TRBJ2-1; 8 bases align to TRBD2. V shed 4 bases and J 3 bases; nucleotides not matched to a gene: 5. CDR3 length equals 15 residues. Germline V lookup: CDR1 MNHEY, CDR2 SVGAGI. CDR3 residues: CASSLSGGLYNEQFF. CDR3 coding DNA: TGTGCCAGCAGTTTGAGCGGGGGCCTCTACAATGAGCAGTTCTTC.

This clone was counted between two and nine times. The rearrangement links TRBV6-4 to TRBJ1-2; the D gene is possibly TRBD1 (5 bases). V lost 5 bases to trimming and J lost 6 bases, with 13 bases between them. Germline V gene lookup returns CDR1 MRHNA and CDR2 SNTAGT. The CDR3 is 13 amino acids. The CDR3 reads CASSIRWGDGYTF. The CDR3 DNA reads TGTGCCAGCAGTATAAGGTGGGGGGATGGCTACACCTTC.

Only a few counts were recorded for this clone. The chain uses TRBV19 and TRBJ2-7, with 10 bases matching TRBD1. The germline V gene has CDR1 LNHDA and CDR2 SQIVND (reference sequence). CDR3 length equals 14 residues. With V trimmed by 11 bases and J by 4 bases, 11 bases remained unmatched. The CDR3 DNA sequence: TGTGCCTCGACCTTGGGACAGGGGTCGTACGAGCAGTACTTC. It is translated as CASTLGQGSYEQYF.

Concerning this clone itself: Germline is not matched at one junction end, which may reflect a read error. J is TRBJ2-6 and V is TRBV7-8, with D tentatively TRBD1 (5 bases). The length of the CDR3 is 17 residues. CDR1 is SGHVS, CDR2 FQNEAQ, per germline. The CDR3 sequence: CASSLEMPHSGASVLTF. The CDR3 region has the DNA TGTGCCAGCAGCTTAGAAATGCCGCACTCTGGGGCCAGCGTCCTGACTTTC.